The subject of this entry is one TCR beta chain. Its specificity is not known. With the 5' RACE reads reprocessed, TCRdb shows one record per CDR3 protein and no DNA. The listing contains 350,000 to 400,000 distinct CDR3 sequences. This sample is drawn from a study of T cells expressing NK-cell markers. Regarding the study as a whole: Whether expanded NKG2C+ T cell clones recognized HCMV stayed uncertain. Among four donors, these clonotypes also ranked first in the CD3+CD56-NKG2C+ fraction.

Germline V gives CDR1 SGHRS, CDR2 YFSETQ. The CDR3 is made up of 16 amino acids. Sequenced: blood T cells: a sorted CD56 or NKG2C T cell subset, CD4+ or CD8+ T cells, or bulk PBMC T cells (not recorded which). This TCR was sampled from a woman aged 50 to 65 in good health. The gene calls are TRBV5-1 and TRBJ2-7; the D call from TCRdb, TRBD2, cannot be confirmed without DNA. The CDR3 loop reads CASSWTGTSGRYEQYF.